The sample holds a few counts of the clone carrying this T cell receptor beta chain. Unique molecular identifiers were used to barcode this TCRbeta library. TCRdb ran MiXCR on the PCR reads and lists one entry per CDR3 protein. In the table there are some 72,000 distinct CDR3 sequences, 7.3% of which are singletons. The germline V and J ends were trimmed by 4 bases and 4 bases, with 10 bases remaining between them. Per the germline V gene, CDR1 is SGHDN and CDR2 is FVKESK. The CDR3 runs to 13 residues. The data were taken from a study of T-cell reconstitution after alpha-beta-depleted transplantation in children.

The source is a human donor who donated a stem cell graft to a child with acute lymphoblastic leukemia. The specimen comprised PBMCs from the stem cell graft donor, sampled from the stem cell graft. V gene TRBV14 combines with J gene TRBJ1-2, with a tentative D call TRBD1 (6 bases). The CDR3 bases are TGTGCCAGCAGCCGCGGACAGAGCTATGGCTACACCTTC. Translating gives CASSRGQSYGYTF. Combining the CDR3 with reference TRBV14 and TRBJ1-2 gives the whole variable domain EAGVTQFPSHSVIEKGQTVTLRCDPISGHDNLYWYRRVMGKEIKFLLHFVKESKQDESGMPNNRFLAERTGGTYSTLKVQPAELEDSGVYFCASSRGQSYGYTFGSGTRLTVV.